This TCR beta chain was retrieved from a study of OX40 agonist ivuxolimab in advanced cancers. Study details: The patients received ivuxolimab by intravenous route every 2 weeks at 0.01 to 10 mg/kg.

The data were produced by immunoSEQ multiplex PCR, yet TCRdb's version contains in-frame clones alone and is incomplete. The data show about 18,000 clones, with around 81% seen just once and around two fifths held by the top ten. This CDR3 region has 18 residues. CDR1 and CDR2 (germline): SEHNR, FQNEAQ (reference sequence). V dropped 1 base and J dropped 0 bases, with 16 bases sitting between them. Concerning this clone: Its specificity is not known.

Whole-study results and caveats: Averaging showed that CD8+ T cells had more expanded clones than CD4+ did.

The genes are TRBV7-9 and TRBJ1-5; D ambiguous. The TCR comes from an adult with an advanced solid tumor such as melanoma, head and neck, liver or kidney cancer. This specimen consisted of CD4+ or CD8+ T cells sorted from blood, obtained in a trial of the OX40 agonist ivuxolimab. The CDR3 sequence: CASSLDGGSEYSNQPQHF. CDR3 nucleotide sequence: TGTGCCAGCAGCTTAGATGGTGGGTCAGAGTATAGCAATCAGCCCCAGCATTTT.